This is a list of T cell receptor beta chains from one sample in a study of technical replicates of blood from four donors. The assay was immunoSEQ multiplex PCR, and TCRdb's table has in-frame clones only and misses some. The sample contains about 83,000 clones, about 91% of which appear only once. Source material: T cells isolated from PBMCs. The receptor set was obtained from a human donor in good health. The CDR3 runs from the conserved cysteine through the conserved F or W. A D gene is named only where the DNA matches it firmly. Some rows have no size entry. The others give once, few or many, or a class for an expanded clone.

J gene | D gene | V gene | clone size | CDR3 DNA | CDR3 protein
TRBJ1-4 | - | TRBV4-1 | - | TGCGCCAGCAGCCAAGATTGGGGGGGAAAACTGTTTTTT | CASSQDWGGKLFF
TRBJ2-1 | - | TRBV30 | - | TGTGCTTTAAGTCCCGGACTACTTAGTGAGCAGTTCTTC | CALSPGLLSEQFF
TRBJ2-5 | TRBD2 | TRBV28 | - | TGTGCCAGCAGTGGTAAGGGGACTAGCGTAGAGACCCAGTACTTC | CASSGKGTSVETQYF
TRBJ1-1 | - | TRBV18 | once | TGTGCCAGCTCACAGCAGGGGTATGAAGCTTTCTTT | CASSQQGYEAFF
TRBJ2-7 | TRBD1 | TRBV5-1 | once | TGCGCCAGCAGCTCGTCCACGACAGGGGCTTTCAGGGAGCAGTACTTC | CASSSSTTGAFREQYF
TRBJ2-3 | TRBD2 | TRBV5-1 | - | TGCGCCAGCAGCTTGGATTCGCGGGTTACTAGCGGGGGAGATACGCAGTATTTT | CASSLDSRVTSGGDTQYF
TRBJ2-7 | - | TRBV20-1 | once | TGCAGTGCTAGAGATAGCTACGAGCAGTACTTC | CSARDSYEQYF
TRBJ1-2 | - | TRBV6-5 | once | TGTGCCAGCAGTTCCTCCCAGGGGGGCTACACCTTC | CASSSSQGGYTF
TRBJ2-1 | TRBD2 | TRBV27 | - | TGTGCCAGCAGTTCCCGGGAGGGCCTATTAGGCTCCTACAATGAGCAGTTCTTC | CASSSREGLLGSYNEQFF
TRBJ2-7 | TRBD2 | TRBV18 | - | TGTGCCAGCTCACCATACCACCTAGCGGGAGGTAGTTACGAGCAGTACTTC | CASSPYHLAGGSYEQYF
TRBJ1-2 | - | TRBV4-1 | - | TGCGCCAGCAGCCACCTGGGCGGGTATTTGGAGGGCTACACCTTC | CASSHLGGYLEGYTF
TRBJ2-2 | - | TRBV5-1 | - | TGCGCCAGCAGCTTCGGCGTGGGCGGGGCGAACACCGGGGAGCTGTTTTTT | CASSFGVGGANTGELFF
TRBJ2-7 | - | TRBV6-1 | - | TGTGCCAGCATTCTTGCGGCAGGTAGGGGCTACGAGCAGTACTTC | CASILAAGRGYEQYF
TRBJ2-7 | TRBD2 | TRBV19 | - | TGTGCCAGTAGTGGTAGCGGGAGTACCTCCTACGAGCAGTACTTC | CASSGSGSTSYEQYF
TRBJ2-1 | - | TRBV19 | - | TGTGCCAGTAGTGGCCTCGCCTACAATGAGCAGTTCTTC | CASSGLAYNEQFF
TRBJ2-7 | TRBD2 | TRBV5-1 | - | TGCGCCAGCAGCTTGGGGACTAGCGGGAGGACATACGAGCAGTACTTC | CASSLGTSGRTYEQYF
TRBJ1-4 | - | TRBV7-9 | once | TGTGCCAGCAGCCGGACTGGAACTAATGAAAAACTGTTTTTT | CASSRTGTNEKLFF
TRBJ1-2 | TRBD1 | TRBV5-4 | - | TGTGCCAGCAGTTTGGCGGGACAGAACTATGGCTACACCTTC | CASSLAGQNYGYTF
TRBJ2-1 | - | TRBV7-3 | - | TGTGCCAGCAGCTTTTCTGGGGGCCTCTCCCTGAATGAGCAGTTCTTC | CASSFSGGLSLNEQFF
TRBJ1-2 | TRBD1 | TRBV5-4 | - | TGTGCCAGCAACGCCGACAGGGGTTGGGGGAACGGCTACACCTTC | CASNADRGWGNGYTF
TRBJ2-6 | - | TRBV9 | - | TGTGCCAGCAGCGTAGGCCCCCCCCGCCCGAGAGGGGCCAACGTCCTGACTTTC | CASSVGPPRPRGANVLTF
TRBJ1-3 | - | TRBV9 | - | TGTGCCAGCAGCATACAAGCAGGGACTGGAAACACCATATATTTT | CASSIQAGTGNTIYF
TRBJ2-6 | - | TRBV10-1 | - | TGCGCCAGCAGCAGCTCTGGGGCCAACGTCCTGACTTTC | CASSSSGANVLTF
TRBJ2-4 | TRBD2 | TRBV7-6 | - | TGTGCCAGCAGCTTACCATGGACTAGCGGCGACAATAGAAACATTCAGTACTTC | CASSLPWTSGDNRNIQYF
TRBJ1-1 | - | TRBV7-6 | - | TGTGCCAGCAGCCCCGCTCTGGGGCAGGCTGAAGCTTTCTTT | CASSPALGQAEAFF
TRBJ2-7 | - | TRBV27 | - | TGTGCCAGCAGTTTAGTTCAGGGATCATACGAGCAGTACTTC | CASSLVQGSYEQYF
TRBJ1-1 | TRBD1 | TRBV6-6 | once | TGTGCCAGCAGTTACGACAGGGGCACTGAAGCTTTCTTT | CASSYDRGTEAFF
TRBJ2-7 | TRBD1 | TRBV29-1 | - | TGCAGCGTTGGCAGGGACAGGGTCTACGAGCAGTACTTC | CSVGRDRVYEQYF
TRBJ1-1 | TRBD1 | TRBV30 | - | TGTGCCTGGACTTCAGGGGGCGCTGGGATCACTGAAGCTTTCTTT | CAWTSGGAGITEAFF
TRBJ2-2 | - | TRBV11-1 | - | TGTGCCAGCAGCTCCTGGGACTCGGGGGATGACGGGGAGCTGTTTTTT | CASSSWDSGDDGELFF
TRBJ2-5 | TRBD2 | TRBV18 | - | TGTGCCAGCACCGCGGGGGGGTACCAAGAGACCCAGTACTTC | CASTAGGYQETQYF
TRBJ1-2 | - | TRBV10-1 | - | TGCGCCAGCAGTGAGTCGTCACGGAACTATGGCTACACCTTC | CASSESSRNYGYTF
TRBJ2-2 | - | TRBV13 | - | TGTGCCAGCAGCCGGAGGGGGGGGCCCACCGGGGAGCTGTTTTTT | CASSRRGGPTGELFF
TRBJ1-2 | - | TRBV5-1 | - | TGCGCCAGCAGTCGGGGGGGCGCCTTTGGCTACACCTTC | CASSRGGAFGYTF
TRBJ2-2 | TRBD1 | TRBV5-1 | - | TGCGCCAGCGCTGACAGGGGTGGGACCGGGGAGCTGTTTTTT | CASADRGGTGELFF
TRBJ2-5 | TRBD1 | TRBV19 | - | TGTGCCAGTAGTATTACAGGGGGCCGGGAGACCCAGTACTTC | CASSITGGRETQYF
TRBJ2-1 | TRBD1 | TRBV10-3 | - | TGTGCCATCAATCGAATACCGGACAGGTACAATGAGCAGTTCTTC | CAINRIPDRYNEQFF
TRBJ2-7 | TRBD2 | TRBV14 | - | TGTGCCAGCAGCCAGGCCCCTAGCGGGAGGGCCCTCTACGAGCAGTACTTC | CASSQAPSGRALYEQYF
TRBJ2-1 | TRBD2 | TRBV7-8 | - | TGTGCCAGCAGTCCAAGGTTAGCGGGGGCCACGTACAATGAGCAGTTCTTC | CASSPRLAGATYNEQFF
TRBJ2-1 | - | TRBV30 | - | TGTGCCTGGAGTGCCAGCTCCTACAATGAGCAGTTCTTC | CAWSASSYNEQFF
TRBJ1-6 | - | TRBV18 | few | TGTGCCAGCTCACAGTCCGGGGATTCACCCCTCCACTTT | CASSQSGDSPLHF
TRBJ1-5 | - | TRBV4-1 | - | TGCGCCAGCAGCCAAGATCCAGGGATAAGCAATCAGCCCCAGCATTTT | CASSQDPGISNQPQHF
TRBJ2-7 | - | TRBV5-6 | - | TGTGCCAGCAGCTTGTTCGCCCCAGGCGCCTACGAGCAGTACTTC | CASSLFAPGAYEQYF